Below are 22 T cell receptor beta chains sequenced from a single sample in a study of T cell repertoires in cytomegalovirus infection. Their recognized antigens are unknown. Using its own MiXCR run on the reads, TCRdb lists one record per CDR3 protein. The sample shows 300,000 to 400,000 distinct CDR3 sequences, roughly 28% of them seen only once. Specimen: cultured PBMCs, collected from culture after CMV antigen stimulation. The receptors here all came from a human donor in good health (CMV status not recorded). Some clones in this sample may be carry-over from other donors' samples.

The V gene is TRBV19, the J gene TRBJ1-1; D is unresolved. V lost 5 bases and J lost 4, with 8 bases in between. This CDR3 is built from 12 residues. CDR1 LNHDA and CDR2 SQIVND come from the germline V gene (reference sequence). Written as DNA, the CDR3 is TGTGCCAGTAGTTCGTTCTTCACTGAAGCTTTCTTT. Translation gives CASSSFFTEAFF.

The chain has TRBV19 and TRBJ1-5; D not certain. Germline values: CDR1 LNHDA, CDR2 SQIVND (reference sequence). The CDR3 consists of 11 residues. V was pared by 8 bases and J by 7 bases, with 9 bases between. The CDR3 DNA reads as TGTGCCAGTCGAGGCGGACAGCCCCAGCATTTT. It codes for CASRGGQPQHF.

In this sample, this clonotype turned up a few times. The chain recombines TRBV7-3 with TRBJ2-1; 9 nucleotides match TRBD2. V dropped 3 bases and J dropped 9; count of bases not matched to a gene: 12. The CDR3 is 16 amino acids. Looked up from germline, CDR1 is SGHTA and CDR2 is FQGTGA. The CDR3 region has the DNA TGTGCCAGCAGCTTCACGGGGGCGGGAGGGTCCAGTGAGCAGTTCTTC. It translates to CASSFTGAGGSSEQFF.

The chain carries TRBV19 and TRBJ1-1, with 8 nucleotides matching TRBD1. V gave up 6 bases and J gave up 4 bases; unmatched junction bases: 13. The germline V gene encodes CDR1 LNHDA and CDR2 SQIVND (reference sequence). The CDR3 sequence is 16 residues long. The CDR3 nucleotides are TGTGCCAGTAGCCCTCCAGGGGGCAGGTTGAGCACTGAAGCTTTCTTT. The encoded protein is CASSPPGGRLSTEAFF.

The chain employs TRBV6-6 and TRBJ1-4; D gene ambiguous. CDR1 MNHNY and CDR2 SVGAGI come from the germline V gene (reference sequence). CDR3 length equals 11 residues. V was shortened by 7 bases and J by 4 bases, with 4 bases between the two germline ends. The CDR3 nucleotides are TGTGCCAGCACCCATAATGAAAAACTGTTTTTT. Translation: CASTHNEKLFF.

Written as DNA, the CDR3 is TGTGCCAGCAGCCCCCTTGAAAGGGGGGCGAATTCACCCCTCCACTTT. Protein: CASSPLERGANSPLHF. The chain carries TRBV7-9 and TRBJ1-6; weak D call: TRBD1 (6 bases). Germline loops: CDR1 SEHNR, CDR2 FQNEAQ (reference sequence). V shed 5 bases and J shed 7 bases, with 18 bases lying between them. This CDR3 contains 16 residues.

This clonotype has only a few counts. This chain connects TRBV7-8 to TRBJ1-3; D is unresolved. Germline V lookup: CDR1 SGHVS, CDR2 FQNEAQ. V lost 1 base and J lost 3, with 10 bases in between. The CDR3 spans 15 residues. The DNA for the CDR3 is TGTGCCAGCAGCTTAGGTAGACCCTTTGGAAACACCATATATTTT. It yields the protein CASSLGRPFGNTIYF.

This chain links TRBV2 with TRBJ2-2, with D perhaps matching TRBD2 (6 bases). The CDR3 has 14 amino acids. Germline values: CDR1 SNHLY, CDR2 FYNNEI. V was trimmed by 10 bases and J by 4 bases, leaving 16 bases between them. CDR3 DNA: TGTGCCACCAGGGAAGCGGGTGGCACCGGGGAGCTGTTTTTT. This encodes CATREAGGTGELFF.

The chain carries TRBV12-5 and TRBJ1-4; weak D call: TRBD1 (6 bases). The CDR3 is 14 residues long. Trimming took 6 bases from V and 3 from J, leaving 11 bases between them. Per the germline V gene, CDR1 is LGHNT and CDR2 is FRNRAP. In DNA, the CDR3 is TGTGCTAGTGGGACTGGGGGGCCTAATGAAAAACTGTTTTTT. This codes for CASGTGGPNEKLFF.

The chain recombines TRBV20-1 with TRBJ2-7, with 13 positions matching TRBD2. The CDR3 totals 15 residues. In germline, CDR1 is DFQATT, CDR2 SNEGSKA (reference sequence). Trimming at V came to 5 bases and at J to 1 base, leaving 5 bases not matched to a gene. Here the CDR3 reads CSAWTSGSSSYEQYF. CDR3 sequence (DNA): TGCAGTGCTTGGACTAGCGGGAGTAGTTCCTACGAGCAGTACTTC.

This chain connects TRBV7-8 to TRBJ1-2; D may be TRBD1 (6 bases). The germline V and J ends were trimmed by 5 bases and 4 bases, with 14 bases remaining between them. Germline CDR1 and CDR2: SGHVS and FQNEAQ. The CDR3 covers 14 residues. The CDR3 DNA reads as TGTGCCAGCAGCCCCCGGGGGCAATCCTATGGCTACACCTTC. Translation gives CASSPRGQSYGYTF.

This chain links TRBV12-3 or TRBV12-4 with TRBJ1-1, with 8 bases aligning to TRBD1. V lost 5 bases to trimming and J lost 1 base; unmatched junction nucleotides: 12. The CDR3 extends over 17 amino acids. Here the CDR3 reads CASSPHGQGTGNTEAFF. The CDR3 DNA follows: TGTGCCAGCAGTCCGCACGGACAGGGTACTGGGAACACTGAAGCTTTCTTT.

The chain is built from TRBV5-1 and TRBJ2-7; D is undetermined. CDR3 length: 14 residues. Trimming took 3 bases from V and 3 from J, leaving 13 bases between them. In germline, CDR1 is SGHRS, CDR2 YFSETQ. CDR3 sequence reads: CASSSSPDLYEQYF. For the CDR3, the DNA is TGCGCCAGCAGCTCCAGTCCGGACCTCTACGAGCAGTACTTC.

The chain carries TRBV20-1 and TRBJ2-7; 12 bases agree with TRBD2. V trimming: 5 bases; J trimming: 0 bases; junction bases outside the gene matches: 11. The CDR3 extends over 17 amino acids. CDR1 is DFQATT and CDR2 is SNEGSKA in the germline V gene (reference sequence). The CDR3 region has the DNA TGCAGTGCTGAGACTAGCGGGGGTCTCTTTAGCTCCTACGAGCAGTACTTC. Translation gives CSAETSGGLFSSYEQYF.

The V call is TRBV27, the J call TRBJ2-5, with 11 bases matching TRBD2. The V gene end was trimmed by 3 bases and the J gene end by 4 bases; junction bases not matched to a gene: 4. In germline, CDR1 is MNHEY, CDR2 SMNVEV (reference sequence). This CDR3 is 15 amino acids long. In DNA form, the CDR3 reads TGTGCCAGCAGTTTTCGCCTAGCGGGGGGAGAGACCCAGTACTTC. It yields the protein CASSFRLAGGETQYF.

Many counts were recorded for this clonotype. The J gene is TRBJ2-5, the V gene TRBV9, with 7 bases fitting TRBD2. The CDR3 totals 15 residues. V was pared by 3 bases and J by 1 base, with 6 bases of the junction left unmatched. Germline loops: CDR1 SGDLS, CDR2 YYNGEE. The CDR3 nucleotides read TGTGCCAGCAGCGGAATTAGCGGGCCCCAAGAGACCCAGTACTTC. The encoded protein is CASSGISGPQETQYF.

This clonotype was detected only a few times. The V and J genes are TRBV7-2 and TRBJ1-5, with TRBD1 matching 10 bases. There are 16 residues in the CDR3. Per the germline V gene, CDR1 is SGHTA and CDR2 is FQGNSA. Unmatched junction bases numbered 5, after V lost 6 bases and J lost 0 bases. CDR3 protein: CASSRTGGSSNQPQHF. The CDR3 nucleotides are TGTGCCAGCAGTCGGACAGGGGGTAGTAGCAATCAGCCCCAGCATTTT.

The chain is built from TRBV2 and TRBJ1-2; D unresolved. Trimming took off 2 bases at V and 8 bases at J, with 15 bases between the two ends. CDR3 length: 14 residues. Germline V gene data show CDR1 as SNHLY and CDR2 as FYNNEI. CDR3 bases: TGTGCCAGCAGTGAAAGGGCCGTCTTGAGGGGCTACACCTTC. Residues: CASSERAVLRGYTF.

This clonotype was seen a single time. This sequence joins TRBV10-3 and TRBJ1-5; D gene ambiguous. The V gene's germline CDR1 is ENHRY and CDR2 SYGVKD. Trimming took 0 bases from V and 3 from J, leaving 9 bases between them. There are 15 residues in the CDR3. The CDR3 DNA reads as TGTGCCATCAGTGAGTCGGCGGCAGTCAATCAGCCCCAGCATTTT. Its translation is CAISESAAVNQPQHF.

V usage is TRBV5-4 and J usage is TRBJ2-1, with 10 bases matching TRBD1. CDR1 and CDR2 from the germline V gene are SGHNT and YYREEE (reference sequence). The CDR3 totals 15 residues. Trimming took 4 bases from V and 2 from J; bases not matched to a gene: 3. The CDR3 loop reads CASSVGQGAYNEQFF. CDR3 bases: TGTGCCAGCAGCGTCGGACAGGGGGCCTACAATGAGCAGTTCTTC.

This clonotype was observed a few times. The chain links TRBV7-8 to TRBJ2-7; the D call may be TRBD1 or TRBD2 (5 bases each). Germline V gene data show CDR1 as SGHVS and CDR2 as FQNEAQ. V dropped 5 bases and J dropped 3 bases, with 17 bases sitting between them. This CDR3 spans 15 amino acids. As DNA, the CDR3 is TGTGCCAGCAGCCCCCCCGGGACCGCAGTCTACGAGCAGTACTTC. This codes for CASSPPGTAVYEQYF.

The chain links TRBV3-1 to TRBJ1-3; D call uncertain. V was trimmed by 4 bases and J by 0 bases, leaving 10 bases between them. Germline V gene sequence: CDR1 LGHDT, CDR2 YNNKEL (reference sequence). The CDR3 covers 15 residues. CDR3 residues: CASSPRGSSGNTIYF. The CDR3 region has the DNA TGTGCCAGCAGCCCGAGAGGGTCCTCTGGAAACACCATATATTTT. The variable domain in full, with the rest retrieved from reference TRBV3-1 and TRBJ1-3, is DTAVSQTPKYLVTQMGNDKSIKCEQNLGHDTMYWYKQDSKKFLKIMFSYNNKELIINETVPNRFSPKSPDKAHLNLHINSLELGDSAVYFCASSPRGSSGNTIYFGEGSWLTVV.